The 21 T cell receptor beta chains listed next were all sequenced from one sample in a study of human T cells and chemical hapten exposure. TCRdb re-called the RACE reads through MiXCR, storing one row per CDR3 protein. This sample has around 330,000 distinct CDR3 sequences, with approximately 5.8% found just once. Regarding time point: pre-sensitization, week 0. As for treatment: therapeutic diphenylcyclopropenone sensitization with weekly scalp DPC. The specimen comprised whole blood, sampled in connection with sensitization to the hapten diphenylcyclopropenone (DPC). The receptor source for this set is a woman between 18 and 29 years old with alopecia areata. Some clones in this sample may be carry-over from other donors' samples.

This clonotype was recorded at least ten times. The CDR3 sequence: CSVLKPGQSLYGYTF. The CDR3 bases are TGCAGCGTCCTAAAACCCGGACAGTCTCTATATGGCTACACCTTC. The chain couples TRBV29-1 to TRBJ1-2; weak D call: TRBD1 (6 bases). Germline values: CDR1 SQVTM, CDR2 ANQGSEA. V was trimmed by 6 bases and J by 5 bases, leaving 22 bases between them. The CDR3 runs 15 residues.

Here the CDR3 reads CASSLGTSGAPTQYF. The CDR3 DNA sequence: TGTGCCAGCAGCCTTGGGACTAGCGGGGCTCCAACGCAGTATTTT. The genes are TRBV7-9 and TRBJ2-3; 13 bases match TRBD2. Trimming took 5 bases from V and 9 from J; bases not matched to a gene: 8. Germline V gene lookup returns CDR1 SEHNR and CDR2 FQNEAQ (reference sequence). The CDR3 covers 15 residues.

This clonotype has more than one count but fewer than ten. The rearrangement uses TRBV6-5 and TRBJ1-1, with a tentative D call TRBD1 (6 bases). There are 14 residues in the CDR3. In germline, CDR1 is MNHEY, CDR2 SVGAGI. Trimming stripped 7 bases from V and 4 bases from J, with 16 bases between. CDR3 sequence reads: CASTNVGGSTEAFF. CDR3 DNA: TGTGCCAGCACCAACGTAGGGGGAAGCACTGAAGCTTTCTTT.

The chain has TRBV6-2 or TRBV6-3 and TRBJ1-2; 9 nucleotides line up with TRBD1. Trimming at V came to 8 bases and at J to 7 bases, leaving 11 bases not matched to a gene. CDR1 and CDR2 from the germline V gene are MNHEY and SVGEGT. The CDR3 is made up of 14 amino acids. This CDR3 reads CASSSGTGSIGYTF. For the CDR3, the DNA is TGTGCCAGCTCCTCCGGGACAGGGTCTATTGGCTACACCTTC.

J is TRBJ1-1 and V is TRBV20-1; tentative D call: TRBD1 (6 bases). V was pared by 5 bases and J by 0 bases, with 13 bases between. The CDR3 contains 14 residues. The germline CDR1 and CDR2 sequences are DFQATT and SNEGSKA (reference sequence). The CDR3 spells CSAERQALNTEAFF. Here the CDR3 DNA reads TGCAGTGCTGAACGACAGGCCTTGAACACTGAAGCTTTCTTT.

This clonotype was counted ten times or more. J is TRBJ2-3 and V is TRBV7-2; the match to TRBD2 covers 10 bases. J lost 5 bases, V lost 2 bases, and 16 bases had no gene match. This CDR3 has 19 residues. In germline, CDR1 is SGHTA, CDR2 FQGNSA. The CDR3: CASSLSHGGAGGPGDTQYF. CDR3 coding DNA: TGTGCCAGCAGCTTATCGCACGGGGGAGCGGGGGGGCCTGGAGATACGCAGTATTTT.

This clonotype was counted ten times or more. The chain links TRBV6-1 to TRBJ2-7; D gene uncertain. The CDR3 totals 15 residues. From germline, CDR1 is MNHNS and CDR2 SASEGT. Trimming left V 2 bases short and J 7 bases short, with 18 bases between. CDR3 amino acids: CASSEWAGSAREQYF. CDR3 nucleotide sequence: TGTGCCAGCAGTGAATGGGCAGGCTCCGCTCGGGAGCAGTACTTC.

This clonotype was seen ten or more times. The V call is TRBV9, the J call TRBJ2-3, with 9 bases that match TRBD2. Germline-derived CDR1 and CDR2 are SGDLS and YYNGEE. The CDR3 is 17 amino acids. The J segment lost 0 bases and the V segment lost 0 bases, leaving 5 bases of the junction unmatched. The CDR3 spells CASSVALAGYSTDTQYF. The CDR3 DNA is TGTGCCAGCAGCGTAGCCCTAGCGGGGTATAGCACAGATACGCAGTATTTT.

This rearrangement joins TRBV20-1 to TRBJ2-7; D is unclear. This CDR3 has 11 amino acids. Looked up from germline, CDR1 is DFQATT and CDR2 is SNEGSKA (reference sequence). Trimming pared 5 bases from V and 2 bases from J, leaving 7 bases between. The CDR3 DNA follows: TGCAGTGCTGACAAGACCTACGAGCAGTACTTC. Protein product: CSADKTYEQYF.

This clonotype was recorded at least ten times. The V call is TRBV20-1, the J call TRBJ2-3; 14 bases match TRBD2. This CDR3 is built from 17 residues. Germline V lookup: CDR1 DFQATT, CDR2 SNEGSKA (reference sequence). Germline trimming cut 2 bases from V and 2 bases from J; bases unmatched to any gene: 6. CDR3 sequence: CSARLGLAGGITDTQYF. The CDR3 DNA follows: TGCAGTGCTAGACTAGGACTAGCGGGGGGCATCACAGATACGCAGTATTTT.

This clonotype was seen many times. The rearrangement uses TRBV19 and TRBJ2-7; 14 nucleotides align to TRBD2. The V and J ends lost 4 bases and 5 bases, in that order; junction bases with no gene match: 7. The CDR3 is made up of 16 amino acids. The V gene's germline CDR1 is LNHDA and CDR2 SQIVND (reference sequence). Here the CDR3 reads CASSNGTSGGRHEQYF. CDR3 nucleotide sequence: TGTGCCAGTAGTAACGGGACTAGCGGGGGTCGGCACGAGCAGTACTTC.

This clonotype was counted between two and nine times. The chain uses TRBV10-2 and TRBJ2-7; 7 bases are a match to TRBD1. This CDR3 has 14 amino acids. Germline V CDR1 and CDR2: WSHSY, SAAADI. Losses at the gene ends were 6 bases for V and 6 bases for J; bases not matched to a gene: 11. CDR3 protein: CASSANRQGGEQYF. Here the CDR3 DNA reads TGCGCCAGCAGCGCTAACCGACAGGGCGGCGAGCAGTACTTC.

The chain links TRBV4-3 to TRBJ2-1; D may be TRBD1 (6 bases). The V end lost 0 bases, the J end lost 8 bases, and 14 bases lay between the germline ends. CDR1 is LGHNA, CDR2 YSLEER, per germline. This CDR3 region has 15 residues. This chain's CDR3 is CASSQDYRAIHEQFF. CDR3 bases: TGCGCCAGCAGCCAAGATTACAGGGCTATCCATGAGCAGTTCTTC.

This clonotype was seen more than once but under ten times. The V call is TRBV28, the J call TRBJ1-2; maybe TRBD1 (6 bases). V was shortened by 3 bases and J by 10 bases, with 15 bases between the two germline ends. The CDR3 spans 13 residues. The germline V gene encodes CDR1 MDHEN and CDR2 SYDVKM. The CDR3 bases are TGTGCCAGCAGTTTCGGTCAGGGGACTGACTACACCTTC. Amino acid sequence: CASSFGQGTDYTF.

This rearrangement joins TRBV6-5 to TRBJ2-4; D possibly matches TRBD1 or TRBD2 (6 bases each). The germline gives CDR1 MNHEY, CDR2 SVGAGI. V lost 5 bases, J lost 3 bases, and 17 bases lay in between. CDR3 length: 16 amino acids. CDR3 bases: TGTGCCAGCAGTAAGGGTCTCGGAGGGGGCAAAAACATTCAGTACTTC. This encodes CASSKGLGGGKNIQYF.

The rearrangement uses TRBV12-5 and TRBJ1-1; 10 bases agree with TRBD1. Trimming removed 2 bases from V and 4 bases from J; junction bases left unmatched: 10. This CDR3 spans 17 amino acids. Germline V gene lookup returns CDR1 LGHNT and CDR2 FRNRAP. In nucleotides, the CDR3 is TGTGCTAGTGGTTTGACCCGTCGGGACAGGGGAATCACTGAAGCTTTCTTT. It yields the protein CASGLTRRDRGITEAFF.

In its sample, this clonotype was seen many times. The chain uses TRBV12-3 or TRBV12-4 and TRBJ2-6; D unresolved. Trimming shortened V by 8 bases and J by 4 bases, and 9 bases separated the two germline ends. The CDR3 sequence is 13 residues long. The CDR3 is CASEVDGANVLTF. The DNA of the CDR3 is TGTGCCAGCGAAGTGGACGGGGCCAACGTCCTGACTTTC.

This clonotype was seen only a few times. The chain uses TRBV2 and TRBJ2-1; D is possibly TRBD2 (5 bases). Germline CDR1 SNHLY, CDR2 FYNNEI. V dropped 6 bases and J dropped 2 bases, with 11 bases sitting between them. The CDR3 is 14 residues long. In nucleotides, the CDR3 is TGTGCCAGCAGGGACTTTTTGCCCTACAATGAGCAGTTCTTC. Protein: CASRDFLPYNEQFF.

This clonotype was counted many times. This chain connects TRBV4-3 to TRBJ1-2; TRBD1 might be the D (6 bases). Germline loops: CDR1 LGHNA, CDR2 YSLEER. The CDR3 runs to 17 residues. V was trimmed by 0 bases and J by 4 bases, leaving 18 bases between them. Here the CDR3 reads CASSQDFLNGQIYGYTF. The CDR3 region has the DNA TGCGCCAGCAGCCAAGATTTCTTGAACGGACAGATCTATGGCTACACCTTC.

The CDR3 loop is CASSPGTGWGGTYEQYF. The CDR3 region has the DNA TGTGCCAGCAGCCCTGGGACAGGGTGGGGTGGTACCTACGAGCAGTACTTC. The chain combines TRBV5-6 with TRBJ2-7; 9 bases are a match to TRBD1. Germline assignment: CDR1 SGHDT and CDR2 YYEEEE. V lost 4 bases to trimming and J lost 2 bases; unmatched junction nucleotides: 13. The CDR3 runs to 17 residues.

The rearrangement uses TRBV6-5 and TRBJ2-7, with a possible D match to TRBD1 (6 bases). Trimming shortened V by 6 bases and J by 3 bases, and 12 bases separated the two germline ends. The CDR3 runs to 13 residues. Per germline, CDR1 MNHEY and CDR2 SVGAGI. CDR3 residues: CASSRNRVYEQYF. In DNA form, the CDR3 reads TGTGCCAGCAGCCGTAACAGGGTCTACGAGCAGTACTTC.